The clone carrying this T cell receptor (beta chain) has just a few counts. The sample originates from a study of T cell changes during pregnancy in multiple sclerosis. Method: immunoSEQ multiplex PCR; TCRdb's copy keeps in-frame clones and lacks some. Of fewer than 130,000 clones listed, just over 90% are singletons. This receptor was identified in a female donor with multiple sclerosis, enrolled in a pregnancy study. The material was peripheral blood, obtained after pregnancy.

In DNA, the CDR3 is TGCGCCAGCAGCCAGGGACAGGGAGGTCAGCCCCAGCATTTT. This translates into CASSQGQGGQPQHF. The rearrangement links TRBV4-1 to TRBJ1-5; TRBD1 aligns across 9 bases. With 3 bases clipped from V and 6 bases from J, the junction kept 3 bases outside the gene matches. The CDR3 has 14 amino acids. Germline CDR1 MGHRA, CDR2 YSYEKL.